The TCR beta chain under discussion was sequenced for a study of shared clonotypes between healthy human individuals. Regarding the study as a whole: Among the subsets, naive ones generally showed larger estimated richness than memory ones.

Researchers partitioned CD4+ cells into CD45RA+ naive and CD45RA-negative memory subsets. The CDR3 length is 15 residues. V dropped 5 bases and J dropped 1; count of bases not matched to a gene: 8. Germline CDR1 reads MNHNY; CDR2 reads SVGAGI (reference sequence). A remark on this clone: What it binds is not known.

Generated by immunoSEQ multiplex PCR, the TCRdb table keeps only in-frame clones and is missing some. The table lists hundreds of thousands of clones, approximately 79% of them singletons. The origin of this receptor is a woman under 40 in good health. The sample comprised memory CD4+ T cells sorted from blood. The subset: CD45RA-negative fraction. The rearrangement joins TRBV6-6 to TRBJ2-7, with TRBD1 matching over 7 bases. The chain's CDR3 is CASSATLGQSYEQYF. The CDR3 DNA sequence: TGTGCCAGCAGTGCAACGCTGGGACAGTCCTACGAGCAGTACTTC.